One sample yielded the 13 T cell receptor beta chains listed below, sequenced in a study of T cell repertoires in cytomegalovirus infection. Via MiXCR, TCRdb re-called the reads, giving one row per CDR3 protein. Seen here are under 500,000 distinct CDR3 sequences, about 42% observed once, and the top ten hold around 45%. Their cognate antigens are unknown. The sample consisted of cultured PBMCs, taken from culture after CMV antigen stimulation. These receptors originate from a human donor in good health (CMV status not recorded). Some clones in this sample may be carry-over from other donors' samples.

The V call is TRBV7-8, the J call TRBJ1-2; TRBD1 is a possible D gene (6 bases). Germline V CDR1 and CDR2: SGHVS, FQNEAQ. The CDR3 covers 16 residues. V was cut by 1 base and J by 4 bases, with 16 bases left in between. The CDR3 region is CASSLGSRGPSYGYTF. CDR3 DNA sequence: TGTGCCAGCAGCTTAGGGTCTCGGGGGCCCTCCTATGGCTACACCTTC.

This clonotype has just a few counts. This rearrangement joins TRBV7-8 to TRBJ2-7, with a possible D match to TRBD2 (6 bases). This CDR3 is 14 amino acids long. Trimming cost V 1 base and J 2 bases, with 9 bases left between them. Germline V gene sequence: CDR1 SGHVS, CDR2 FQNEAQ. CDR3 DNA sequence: TGTGCCAGCAGCTTAGGGTGGGGGGCCTACGAGCAGTACTTC. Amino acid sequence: CASSLGWGAYEQYF.

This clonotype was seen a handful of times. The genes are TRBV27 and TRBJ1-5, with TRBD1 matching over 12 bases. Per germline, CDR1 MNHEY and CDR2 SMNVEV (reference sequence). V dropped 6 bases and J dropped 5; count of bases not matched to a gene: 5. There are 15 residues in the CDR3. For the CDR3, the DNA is TGTGCCAGCAGGCCGGGACAGGGGGCCTATCAGCCCCAGCATTTT. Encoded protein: CASRPGQGAYQPQHF.

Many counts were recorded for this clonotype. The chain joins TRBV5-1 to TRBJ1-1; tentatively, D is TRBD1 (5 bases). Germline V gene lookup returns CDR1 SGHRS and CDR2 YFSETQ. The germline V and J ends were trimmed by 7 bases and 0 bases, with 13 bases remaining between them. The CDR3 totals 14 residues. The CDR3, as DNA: TGCGCCAGCTCCGGGGACCCCATGAACACTGAAGCTTTCTTT. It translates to CASSGDPMNTEAFF.

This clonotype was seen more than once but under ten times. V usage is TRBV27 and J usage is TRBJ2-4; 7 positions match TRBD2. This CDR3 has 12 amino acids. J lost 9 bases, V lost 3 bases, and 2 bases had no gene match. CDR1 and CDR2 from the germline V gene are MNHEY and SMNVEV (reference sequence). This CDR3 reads CASSLGGGIQYF. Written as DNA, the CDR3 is TGTGCCAGCAGTTTGGGGGGGGGCATTCAGTACTTC.

Here the CDR3 reads CASSLAASGRAGETQYF. The CDR3 DNA reads TGTGCCAGCAGCTTAGCCGCTAGCGGGAGGGCCGGGGAGACCCAGTACTTC. The rearrangement links TRBV7-2 to TRBJ2-5; 12 positions match TRBD2. The ends lost 0 bases at V and 5 bases at J; junction bases unmatched: 7. The germline gives CDR1 SGHTA, CDR2 FQGNSA. The CDR3 sequence is 17 residues long.

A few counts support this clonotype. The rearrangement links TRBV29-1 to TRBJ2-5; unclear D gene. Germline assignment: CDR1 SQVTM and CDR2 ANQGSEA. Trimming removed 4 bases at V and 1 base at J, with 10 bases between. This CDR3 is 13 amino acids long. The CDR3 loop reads CSVVVASQETQYF. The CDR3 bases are TGCAGCGTTGTGGTTGCCAGCCAAGAGACCCAGTACTTC.

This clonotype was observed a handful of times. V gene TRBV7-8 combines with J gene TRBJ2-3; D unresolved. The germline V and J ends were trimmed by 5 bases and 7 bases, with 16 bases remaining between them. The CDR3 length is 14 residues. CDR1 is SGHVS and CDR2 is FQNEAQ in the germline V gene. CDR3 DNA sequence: TGTGCCAGCAGCGCCACACCCCCGGGCTATACGCAGTATTTT. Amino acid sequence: CASSATPPGYTQYF.

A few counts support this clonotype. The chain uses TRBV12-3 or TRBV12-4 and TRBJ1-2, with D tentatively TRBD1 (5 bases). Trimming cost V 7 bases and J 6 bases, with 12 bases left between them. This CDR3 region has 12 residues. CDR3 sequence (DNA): TGTGCCAGCACCGGACACTGGCATGGCTACACCTTC. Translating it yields CASTGHWHGYTF.

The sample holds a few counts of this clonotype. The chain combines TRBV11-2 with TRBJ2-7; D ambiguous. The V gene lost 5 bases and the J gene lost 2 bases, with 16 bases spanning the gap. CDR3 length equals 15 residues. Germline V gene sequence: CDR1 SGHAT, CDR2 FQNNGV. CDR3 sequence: CASSPVISKTYEQYF. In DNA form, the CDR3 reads TGTGCCAGCAGCCCGGTGATTAGTAAAACCTACGAGCAGTACTTC.

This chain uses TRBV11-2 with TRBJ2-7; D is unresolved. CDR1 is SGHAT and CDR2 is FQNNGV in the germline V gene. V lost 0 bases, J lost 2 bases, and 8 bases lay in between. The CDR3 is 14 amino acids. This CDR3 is CASSLEYGAYEQYF. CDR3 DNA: TGTGCCAGCAGCTTAGAGTACGGAGCCTACGAGCAGTACTTC.

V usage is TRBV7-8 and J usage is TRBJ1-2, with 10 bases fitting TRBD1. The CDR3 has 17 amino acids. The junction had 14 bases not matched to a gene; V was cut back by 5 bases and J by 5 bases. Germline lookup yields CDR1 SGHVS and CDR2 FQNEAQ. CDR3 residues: CASSLLLGTGVSYGYTF. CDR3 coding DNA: TGTGCCAGCAGCCTGCTTCTAGGGACAGGGGTTTCGTATGGCTACACCTTC.

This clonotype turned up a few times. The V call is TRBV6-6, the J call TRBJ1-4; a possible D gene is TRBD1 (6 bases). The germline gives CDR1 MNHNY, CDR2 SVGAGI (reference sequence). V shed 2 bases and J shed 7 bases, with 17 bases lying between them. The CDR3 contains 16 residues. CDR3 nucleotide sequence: TGTGCCAGCAGTTACAGCCCGGGCCAGGGGAGTGAAAAACTGTTTTTT. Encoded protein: CASSYSPGQGSEKLFF.